Listed below are T cell receptor beta chains from one sample, sequenced in a study of T cells in Graves' hyperthyroidism and ophthalmopathy. TCRdb re-called the multiplex PCR reads with MiXCR, one entry per CDR3 protein. The profile shows 45,000 or so distinct CDR3 sequences, 49% of them singletons. The sequencing sample was made of peripheral blood or thyroid tissue (not recorded which). The receptors were sampled from a woman in her forties or fifties with Graves' hyperthyroidism. The CDR3 runs from the conserved cysteine through the conserved F or W. The D gene is left open where the match is weak. Size is stated for part of the rows, as once, few or many counts, or as a class when the clone is expanded.

abundance: -; d_gene: TRBD1; j_gene: TRBJ1-1; v_gene: TRBV11-2; CDR3aa: CASSPGTGHVAFF; CDR3nt: TGTGCCAGCAGCCCCGGGACAGGGCATGTCGCTTTCTTT
abundance: -; d_gene: -; j_gene: TRBJ2-3; v_gene: TRBV20-1; CDR3aa: CSGWRRTQYF; CDR3nt: TGCAGCGGCTGGCGGCGTACGCAGTACTTT
abundance: few; d_gene: -; j_gene: TRBJ2-7; v_gene: TRBV2; CDR3aa: CARTDVSGAHEQYF; CDR3nt: TGTGCCAGGACTGATGTTTCGGGGGCCCACGAGCAGTACTTC
abundance: medium-sized; d_gene: TRBD2; j_gene: TRBJ2-7; v_gene: TRBV29-1; CDR3aa: CSVLAEHYEQYF; CDR3nt: TGCAGCGTCCTAGCGGAGCACTACGAGCAGTACTTC
abundance: -; d_gene: -; j_gene: TRBJ2-5; v_gene: TRBV5-1; CDR3aa: CASSLGEETQYF; CDR3nt: TGCGCCAGCAGCTTGGGCGAAGAGACCCAGTACTTC
abundance: medium-sized; d_gene: TRBD2; j_gene: TRBJ2-7; v_gene: TRBV28; CDR3aa: CASSVGLAGMDYEQYF; CDR3nt: TGTGCCAGCAGCGTCGGGCTAGCGGGCATGGACTACGAGCAGTACTTC
abundance: many; d_gene: -; j_gene: TRBJ2-5; v_gene: TRBV6-6; CDR3aa: CASRPTAQETQYF; CDR3nt: TGTGCCAGCAGGCCGACAGCACAAGAGACCCAGTACTTC
abundance: -; d_gene: TRBD2; j_gene: TRBJ2-7; v_gene: TRBV5-1; CDR3aa: CASSLVSSGTSYEQYF; CDR3nt: TGCGCCAGCAGCTTGGTGTCTAGCGGGACATCCTACGAGCAGTACTTC
abundance: -; d_gene: -; j_gene: TRBJ2-2; v_gene: TRBV6-6; CDR3aa: CASRGLFF; CDR3nt: TGTGCCAGCAGGGGGCTGTTTTTT
abundance: many; d_gene: -; j_gene: TRBJ2-5; v_gene: TRBV28; CDR3aa: CASSPYGVRETQYF; CDR3nt: TGTGCCAGCAGTCCATACGGGGTCCGGGAGACCCAGTACTTC
abundance: many; d_gene: -; j_gene: TRBJ2-2; v_gene: TRBV20-1; CDR3aa: CSADKGANTGELFF; CDR3nt: TGCAGTGCCGACAAAGGAGCGAACACCGGGGAGCTGTTTTTT
abundance: many; d_gene: -; j_gene: TRBJ1-5; v_gene: TRBV15; CDR3aa: CATSTFGGDQPQHF; CDR3nt: TGTGCCACCAGCACGTTTGGGGGGGATCAGCCCCAGCATTTT